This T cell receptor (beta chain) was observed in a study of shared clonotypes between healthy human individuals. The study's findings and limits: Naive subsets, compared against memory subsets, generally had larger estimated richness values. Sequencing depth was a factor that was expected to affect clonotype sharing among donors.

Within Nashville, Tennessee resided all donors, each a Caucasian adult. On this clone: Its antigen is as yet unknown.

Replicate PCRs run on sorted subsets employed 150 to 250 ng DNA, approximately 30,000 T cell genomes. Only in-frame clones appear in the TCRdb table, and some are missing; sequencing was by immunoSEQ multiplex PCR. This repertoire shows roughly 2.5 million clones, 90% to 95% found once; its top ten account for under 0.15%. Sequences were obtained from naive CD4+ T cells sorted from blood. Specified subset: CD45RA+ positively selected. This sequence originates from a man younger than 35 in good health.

The CDR3 DNA sequence: TGCGCCAGCAGCCATGCCAGGGTTAGCACAGATACGCAGTATTTT. Encoded protein: CASSHARVSTDTQYF. This chain links TRBV4-1 with TRBJ2-3; tentatively, D is TRBD1 (5 bases). This CDR3 has 15 residues. Germline V lookup: CDR1 MGHRA, CDR2 YSYEKL. Trimming removed 3 bases from V and 0 bases from J, with 10 bases in between.